This is a list of T cell receptor beta chains from one sample in a study of cytomegalovirus exposure and HLA in healthy donors. Produced via immunoSEQ multiplex PCR; TCRdb's table is partial and in-frame only. The sample carries over 150,000 clones, 80% to 90% recorded once. Material: PBMCs. These TCRs come from a woman between 50 and 59 years old in good health and CMV-seronegative. Each CDR3 is given with its conserved first and last residue. A D gene is named only where the DNA matches it firmly. The size entry is marked missing in some rows and otherwise reads once, few, many or a size class.

d_gene,j_gene,abundance,v_gene,CDR3nt,CDR3aa
TRBD1,TRBJ2-7,few,TRBV29-1,TGCAGCGGCCGGGACAGCTCATCCTACGAGCAGTACTTC,CSGRDSSSYEQYF
TRBD1,TRBJ1-1,NA,TRBV6-5,TGTGCCAGCAGGCTACAGGGGGCGGCCACTGAAGCTTTCTTT,CASRLQGAATEAFF
TRBD1,TRBJ1-1,NA,TRBV27,TGTGCCAGCAGTTTGGCAGGGGGGACTGGAGCTTTCTTT,CASSLAGGTGAFF
NA,TRBJ2-1,once,TRBV19,TGTGCCAGTAGTAGCCGGGGTCTTAGACCGGAGCAGTTCTTC,CASSSRGLRPEQFF
NA,TRBJ2-1,few,TRBV18,TGTGCCAGCTCACGGCTCCGGCGGGCCGACAATGAGCAGTTCTTC,CASSRLRRADNEQFF
TRBD1,TRBJ1-1,NA,TRBV5-6,TGTGCCAGCAGCAACCGGGACAGGCGGAACACTGAAGCTTTCTTT,CASSNRDRRNTEAFF
TRBD2,TRBJ2-7,NA,TRBV7-9,TGTGCCAGCCTTGGACTAGCGGGGGTTGAGCAGTACTTC,CASLGLAGVEQYF
NA,TRBJ2-5,NA,TRBV7-2,TGTGCCAGCAGCTTAGAAGGGGCGGGACTTAGGGCCCAGTACTTC,CASSLEGAGLRAQYF
TRBD2,TRBJ2-3,NA,TRBV5-1,TGCGCCAGCAGCTTGTTAGGACTAGCGGTCGATACGCAGTATTTT,CASSLLGLAVDTQYF
NA,TRBJ2-3,NA,TRBV9,TGTGCCAGCAGCGTTGGGCAGAAGCGGGATACGCAGTATTTT,CASSVGQKRDTQYF
TRBD1,TRBJ2-7,NA,TRBV19,TGTGCCAGTAAGGGGACAGGGTTCCACGAGCAGTACTTC,CASKGTGFHEQYF
NA,TRBJ2-3,few,TRBV9,TGTGCCAGCAGCGTAGGAAACTCCCAGGCGCAGTATTTT,CASSVGNSQAQYF
TRBD1,TRBJ1-1,once,TRBV14,TGTGCCAGCAGCCCGTGGGGGACAGGCCTTGGAGCTGAAGCTTTCTTT,CASSPWGTGLGAEAFF
NA,TRBJ2-5,NA,TRBV11-3,TGTGCCAGCAGCTTACATTCAGGGGAAGAGACCCAGTACTTC,CASSLHSGEETQYF
NA,TRBJ2-3,few,TRBV9,TGTGCCAGCAGCGTAGTAGGGACTGGGAGCACAGATACGCAGTATTTT,CASSVVGTGSTDTQYF
TRBD1,TRBJ2-1,once,TRBV9,TGTGCCAGCAGCGTAGGGGGACAGGGGGCCAATGAGCAGTTCTTC,CASSVGGQGANEQFF
TRBD1,TRBJ2-1,NA,TRBV7-9,TGTGCCAGCAGCTTATTACCGGGGCAGGGGGCTCCCAATGAGCAGTTCTTC,CASSLLPGQGAPNEQFF
TRBD1,TRBJ2-3,NA,TRBV11-2,TGTGCCAGCAGCTTAAATCCGGGACAGGGACATGCAGATACGCAGTATTTT,CASSLNPGQGHADTQYF
TRBD1,TRBJ2-1,NA,TRBV30,TGTGCCTGGAGTGGGGGACAGGGTTCCTACAATGAGCAGTTCTTC,CAWSGGQGSYNEQFF
NA,TRBJ1-5,NA,TRBV25-1,TGTGCCAGCAGTGACTCCGGGAGCAATCAGCCCCAGCATTTT,CASSDSGSNQPQHF
TRBD1,TRBJ1-2,NA,TRBV7-2,TGTGCCAGCAGCTCTACAGGGGACAGCTATGGCTACACCTTC,CASSSTGDSYGYTF
NA,TRBJ1-2,NA,TRBV2,TGTGCCAGCAGTGTGAACAGTGCTAACTATGGCTACACCTTC,CASSVNSANYGYTF
NA,TRBJ2-7,NA,TRBV6-5,TGTGCCAGCAGGAGGGAACCGGGACTGAAGTTAAAGCAGTACTTC,CASRREPGLKLKQYF
NA,TRBJ1-1,NA,TRBV18,TGTGCCAGCTCACCCTCGACGGGGAACACTGAAGCTTTCTTT,CASSPSTGNTEAFF
NA,TRBJ1-1,few,TRBV29-1,TGCAGCGTTTCACAGTGGGGCAACACTGAAGCTTTCTTT,CSVSQWGNTEAFF
NA,TRBJ2-1,NA,TRBV6-5,TGTGCCAGCAAGAGCTCCTACAATGAGCAGTTCTTC,CASKSSYNEQFF
TRBD1,TRBJ1-1,few,TRBV6-6,TGTGCCAGCAGCTCACAGACAGGGCAAGAGACTGAAGCTTTCTTT,CASSSQTGQETEAFF
TRBD2,TRBJ2-1,NA,TRBV10-3,TGTGCCATCAGCCCCGGGACTAGCAGTTACAATGAGCAGTTCTTC,CAISPGTSSYNEQFF
TRBD2,TRBJ2-7,NA,TRBV7-6,TGTGCCAGCAGCTCCGGACTAGCGGGAAGCGACGAGCAGTACTTC,CASSSGLAGSDEQYF
TRBD1,TRBJ1-1,NA,TRBV11-3,TGTGCCAGCAGCCTAACGGGGACAGGGAACACTGAAGCTTTCTTT,CASSLTGTGNTEAFF
NA,TRBJ1-3,NA,TRBV7-9,TGTGCCAGCAGCCCGAGGGGGAATCGGGCGGCGGCCGGAAACACCATATATTTT,CASSPRGNRAAAGNTIYF
TRBD1,TRBJ1-1,few,TRBV19,TGTGCCACTCGACAGGGTCACACTGAAGCTTTCTTT,CATRQGHTEAFF
TRBD2,TRBJ2-2,NA,TRBV9,TGTGCCAGCAGCGTAGGAAATAGCGGGAGGCGTTACACCGGGGAGCTGTTTTTT,CASSVGNSGRRYTGELFF
NA,TRBJ2-2,NA,TRBV10-3,TGTGCCATCAGTGAGTTCGCGAAATACAGGGACGGGGAGCTGTTTTTT,CAISEFAKYRDGELFF
TRBD1,TRBJ1-6,NA,TRBV2,TGTGCCAGCAGTGCGGACAGGGCTGATTCACCCCTCCACTTT,CASSADRADSPLHF
TRBD1,TRBJ1-2,NA,TRBV6-6,TGTGCCAGCAGTCCATCCGGGACAGGGGGCTACACCTTC,CASSPSGTGGYTF
TRBD2,TRBJ2-2,NA,TRBV6-5,TGTGCCAGCACCCCGGGACTAGGTTCCACCGGGGAGCTGTTTTTT,CASTPGLGSTGELFF
NA,TRBJ2-2,NA,TRBV18,TGTGCCAGCTCACCACGCCAGGAGGGCACCGGGGAGCTGTTTTTT,CASSPRQEGTGELFF
NA,TRBJ2-7,NA,TRBV10-3,TGTGCCATCAGGCAGGGCTCCGAGAGCTCCTACGAGCAGTACTTC,CAIRQGSESSYEQYF
NA,TRBJ1-4,NA,TRBV9,TGTGCCAGCAGCGTAACAGGAGGGTCGGCTAATGAAAAACTGTTTTTT,CASSVTGGSANEKLFF
TRBD1,TRBJ2-7,NA,TRBV5-1,TGCGCCAGCAGCCGGCAGGGACAGGCAAACGAGCAGTACTTC,CASSRQGQANEQYF
NA,TRBJ2-7,NA,TRBV29-1,TGCAGCGTTACGGAGTGGCGGGGCTTCAGAGGAGGCTACGAGCAGTACTTC,CSVTEWRGFRGGYEQYF
TRBD1,TRBJ2-1,NA,TRBV9,TGTGCCAGCAGCGCCTCCGGGACAGACAATGAGCAGCTCTTC,CASSASGTDNEQLF
NA,TRBJ2-7,NA,TRBV4-3,TGCGCCAGCAGCGCCCAACGGGACTCCCATGAGCAGTACTTC,CASSAQRDSHEQYF
TRBD1,TRBJ2-2,NA,TRBV9,TGTGCCAGCAGCCCAAGGACAGGGACCGGGGAGCTGTTTTTT,CASSPRTGTGELFF
TRBD1,TRBJ2-1,NA,TRBV6-5,TGTGCCAGCAGTAACCGACAGGGGCACGGCGATGAGCAGTTCTTC,CASSNRQGHGDEQFF
NA,TRBJ1-1,NA,TRBV5-8,TGTGCCAGCAGCTTGGTAGGGGGATCGGACACTGAAGCTTTCTTT,CASSLVGGSDTEAFF
NA,TRBJ1-1,NA,TRBV28,TGTGCCAGCCGGGGGGGCGCGGAGAACACTGAAGCTTTCTTT,CASRGGAENTEAFF
TRBD1,TRBJ2-5,NA,TRBV6-1,TGTGCCAGCAGTGTAGACAGGGGCGGGGAGACCCAGTACTTC,CASSVDRGGETQYF
TRBD2,TRBJ2-3,NA,TRBV27,TGTGCCAGCAGTTTATTTCTCCCGGGCGGGAGGGCCACAGATACGCAGTATTTT,CASSLFLPGGRATDTQYF
NA,TRBJ2-5,NA,TRBV5-1,TGCGCCAGCAGCTTACCCGGGAGAAGCGGTGAGACCCAGTACTTC,CASSLPGRSGETQYF
NA,TRBJ2-1,NA,TRBV6-1,TGTGCCAGCACTATACTATACAATGAGCAGTTCTTC,CASTILYNEQFF
NA,TRBJ2-3,few,TRBV7-8,TGTGCCAGCAGCTTAGAGTCCCGGGAAACCTTAAGCACAGATACGCAGTATTTT,CASSLESRETLSTDTQYF